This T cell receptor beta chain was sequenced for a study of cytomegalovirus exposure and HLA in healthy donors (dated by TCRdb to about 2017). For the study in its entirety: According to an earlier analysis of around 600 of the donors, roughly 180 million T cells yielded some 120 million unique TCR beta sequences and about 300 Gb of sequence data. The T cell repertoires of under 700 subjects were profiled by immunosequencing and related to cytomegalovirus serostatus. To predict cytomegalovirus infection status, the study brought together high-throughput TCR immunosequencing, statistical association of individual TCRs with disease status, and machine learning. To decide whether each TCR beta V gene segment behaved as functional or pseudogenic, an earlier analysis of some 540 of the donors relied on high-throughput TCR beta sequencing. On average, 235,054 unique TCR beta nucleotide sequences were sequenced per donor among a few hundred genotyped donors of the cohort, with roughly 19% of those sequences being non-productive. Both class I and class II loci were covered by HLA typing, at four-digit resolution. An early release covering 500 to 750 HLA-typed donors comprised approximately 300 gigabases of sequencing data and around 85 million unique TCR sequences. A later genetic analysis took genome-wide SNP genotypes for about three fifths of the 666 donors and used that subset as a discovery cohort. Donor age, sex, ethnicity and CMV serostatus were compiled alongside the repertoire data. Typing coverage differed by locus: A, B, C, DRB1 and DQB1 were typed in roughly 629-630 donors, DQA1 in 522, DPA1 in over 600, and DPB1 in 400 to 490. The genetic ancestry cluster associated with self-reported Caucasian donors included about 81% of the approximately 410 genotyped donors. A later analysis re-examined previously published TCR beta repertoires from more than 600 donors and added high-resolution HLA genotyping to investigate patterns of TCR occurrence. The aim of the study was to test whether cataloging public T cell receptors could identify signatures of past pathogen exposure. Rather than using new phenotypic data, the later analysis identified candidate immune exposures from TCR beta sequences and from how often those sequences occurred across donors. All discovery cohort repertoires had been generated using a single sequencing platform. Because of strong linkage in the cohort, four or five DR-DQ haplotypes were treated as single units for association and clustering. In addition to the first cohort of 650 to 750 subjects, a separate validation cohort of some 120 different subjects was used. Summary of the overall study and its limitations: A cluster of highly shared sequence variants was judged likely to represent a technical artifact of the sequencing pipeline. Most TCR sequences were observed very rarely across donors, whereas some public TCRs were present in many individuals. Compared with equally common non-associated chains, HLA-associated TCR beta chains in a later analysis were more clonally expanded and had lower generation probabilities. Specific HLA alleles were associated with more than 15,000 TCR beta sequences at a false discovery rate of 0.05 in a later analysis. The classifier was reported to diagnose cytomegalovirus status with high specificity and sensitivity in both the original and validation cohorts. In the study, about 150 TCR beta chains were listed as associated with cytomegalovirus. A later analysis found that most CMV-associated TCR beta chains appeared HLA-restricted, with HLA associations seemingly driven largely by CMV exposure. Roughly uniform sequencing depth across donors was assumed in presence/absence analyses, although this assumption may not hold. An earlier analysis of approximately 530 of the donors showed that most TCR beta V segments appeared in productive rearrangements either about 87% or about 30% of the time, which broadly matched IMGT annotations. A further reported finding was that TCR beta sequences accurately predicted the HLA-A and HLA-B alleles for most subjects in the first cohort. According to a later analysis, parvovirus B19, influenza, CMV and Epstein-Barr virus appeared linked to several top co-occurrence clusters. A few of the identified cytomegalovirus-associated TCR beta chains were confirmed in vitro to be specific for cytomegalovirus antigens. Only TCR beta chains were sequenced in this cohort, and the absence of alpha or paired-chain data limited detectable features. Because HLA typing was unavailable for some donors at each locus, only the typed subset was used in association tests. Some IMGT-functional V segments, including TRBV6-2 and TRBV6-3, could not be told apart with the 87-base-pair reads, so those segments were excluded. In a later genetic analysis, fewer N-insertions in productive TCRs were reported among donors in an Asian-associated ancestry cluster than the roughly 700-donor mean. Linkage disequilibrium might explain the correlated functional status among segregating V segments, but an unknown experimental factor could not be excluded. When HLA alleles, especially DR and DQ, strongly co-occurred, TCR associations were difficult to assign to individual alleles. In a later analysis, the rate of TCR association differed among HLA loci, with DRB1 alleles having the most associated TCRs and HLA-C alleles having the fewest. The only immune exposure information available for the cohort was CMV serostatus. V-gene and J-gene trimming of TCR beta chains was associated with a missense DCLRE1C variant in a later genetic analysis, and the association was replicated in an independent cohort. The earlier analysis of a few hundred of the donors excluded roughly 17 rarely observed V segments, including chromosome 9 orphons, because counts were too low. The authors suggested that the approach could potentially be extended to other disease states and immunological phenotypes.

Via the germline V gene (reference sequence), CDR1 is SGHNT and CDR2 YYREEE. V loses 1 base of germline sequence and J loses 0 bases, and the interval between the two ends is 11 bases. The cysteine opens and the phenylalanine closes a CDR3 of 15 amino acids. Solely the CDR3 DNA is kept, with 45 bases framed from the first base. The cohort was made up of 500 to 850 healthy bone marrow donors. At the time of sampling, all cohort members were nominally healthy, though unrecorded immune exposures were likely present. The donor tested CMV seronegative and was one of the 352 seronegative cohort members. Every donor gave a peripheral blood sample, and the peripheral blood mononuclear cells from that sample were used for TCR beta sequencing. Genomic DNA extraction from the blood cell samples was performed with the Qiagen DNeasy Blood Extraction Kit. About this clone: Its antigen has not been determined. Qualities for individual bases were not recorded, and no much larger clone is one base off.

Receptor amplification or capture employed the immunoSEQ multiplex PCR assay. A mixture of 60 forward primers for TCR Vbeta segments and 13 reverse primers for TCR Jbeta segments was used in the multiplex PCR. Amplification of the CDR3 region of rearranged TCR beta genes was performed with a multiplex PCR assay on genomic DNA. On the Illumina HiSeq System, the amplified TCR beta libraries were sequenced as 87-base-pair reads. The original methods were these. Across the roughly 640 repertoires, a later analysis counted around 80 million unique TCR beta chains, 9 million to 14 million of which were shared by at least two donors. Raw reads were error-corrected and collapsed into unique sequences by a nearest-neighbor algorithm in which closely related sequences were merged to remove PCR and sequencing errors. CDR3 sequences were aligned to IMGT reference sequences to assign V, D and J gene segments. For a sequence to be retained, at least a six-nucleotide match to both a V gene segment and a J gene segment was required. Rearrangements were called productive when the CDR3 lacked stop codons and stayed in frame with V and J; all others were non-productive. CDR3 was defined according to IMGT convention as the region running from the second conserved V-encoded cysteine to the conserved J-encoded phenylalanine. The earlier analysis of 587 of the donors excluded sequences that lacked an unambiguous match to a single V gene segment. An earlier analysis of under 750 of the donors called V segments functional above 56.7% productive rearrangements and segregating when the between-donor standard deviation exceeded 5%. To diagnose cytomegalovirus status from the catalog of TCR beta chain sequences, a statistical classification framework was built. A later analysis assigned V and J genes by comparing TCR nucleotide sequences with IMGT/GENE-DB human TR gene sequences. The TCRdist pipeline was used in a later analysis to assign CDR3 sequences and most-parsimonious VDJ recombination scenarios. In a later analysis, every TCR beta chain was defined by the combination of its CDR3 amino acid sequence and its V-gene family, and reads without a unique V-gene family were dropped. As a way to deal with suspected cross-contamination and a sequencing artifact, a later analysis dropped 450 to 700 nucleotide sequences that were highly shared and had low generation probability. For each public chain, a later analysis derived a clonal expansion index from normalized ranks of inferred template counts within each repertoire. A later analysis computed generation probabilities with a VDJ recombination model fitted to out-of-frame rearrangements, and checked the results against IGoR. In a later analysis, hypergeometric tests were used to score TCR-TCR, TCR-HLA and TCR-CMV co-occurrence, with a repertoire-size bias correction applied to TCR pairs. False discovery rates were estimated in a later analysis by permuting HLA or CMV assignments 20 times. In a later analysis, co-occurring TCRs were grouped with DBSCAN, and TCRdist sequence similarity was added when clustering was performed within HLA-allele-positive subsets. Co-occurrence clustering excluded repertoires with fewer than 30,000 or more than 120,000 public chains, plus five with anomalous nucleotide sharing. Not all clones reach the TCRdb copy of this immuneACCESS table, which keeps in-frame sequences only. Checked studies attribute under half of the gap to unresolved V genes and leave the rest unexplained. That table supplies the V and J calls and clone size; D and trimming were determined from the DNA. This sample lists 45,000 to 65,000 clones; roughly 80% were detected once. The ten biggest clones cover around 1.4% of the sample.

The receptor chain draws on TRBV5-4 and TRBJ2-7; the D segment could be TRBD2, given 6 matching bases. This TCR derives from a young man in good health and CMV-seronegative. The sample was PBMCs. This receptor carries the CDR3 CASSLLGGGSYEQYF. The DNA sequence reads TGTGCCAGCAGCTTGCTCGGGGGAGGCTCCTACGAGCAGTACTTC. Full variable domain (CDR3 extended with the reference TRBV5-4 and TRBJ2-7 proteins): ETGVTQSPTHLIKTRGQQVTLRCSSQSGHNTVSWYQQALGQGPQFIFQYYREEENGRGNFPPRFSGLQFPNYSSELNVNALELDDSALYLCASSLLGGGSYEQYFGPGTRLTVT.